These 16 T cell receptor beta chains came from one sample sequenced in a study of cytomegalovirus exposure and HLA in healthy donors. PCR employed 60 Vbeta and 13 Jbeta primers. Repertoires were generated with immunoSEQ multiplex PCR, while TCRdb's copy carries only in-frame clones and drops some. The profile covers under 150,000 clones, with roughly four fifths appearing a single time and 0.95% to 1.5% taken by the ten largest. Sequencing used PBMCs. The receptor source for this set is a girl aged 2 to 10 in good health and CMV-seronegative.

The chain combines TRBV7-6 with TRBJ1-6, with D possibly matching TRBD1 (5 bases). V lost 2 bases and J lost 11, with 16 bases in between. CDR3 length: 15 amino acids. Germline CDR1 and CDR2: SGHVS and FNYEAQ. This CDR3 reads CASSLFSGGEAPLHF. In DNA form, the CDR3 reads TGTGCCAGCAGCTTATTCTCGGGGGGGGAAGCACCCCTCCACTTT.

The rearrangement joins TRBV30 to TRBJ2-5, with no clear D. The DNA end is more similar to TRBJ2-7, so the J call may be wrong. Germline V gene data show CDR1 as GTSNPN and CDR2 as SVGIG (reference sequence). This CDR3 has 11 residues. CDR3 sequence reads: CAWSGGYEQYF. The CDR3 coding sequence is TGTGCCTGGAGTGGAGGTTACGAGCAGTACTTC.

This clone showed up just once. The V gene is TRBV2, the J gene TRBJ2-1; TRBD2 matches at 14 bases. The germline V gene encodes CDR1 SNHLY and CDR2 FYNNEI. This CDR3 region has 21 residues. Germline trimming cut 4 bases from V and 3 bases from J; bases unmatched to any gene: 17. The CDR3 sequence: CASSVGSMRLAGGRNYNEQFF. The CDR3, as DNA: TGTGCCAGCAGTGTCGGATCCATGCGACTAGCGGGAGGGAGAAACTACAATGAGCAGTTCTTC.

CDR3 sequence reads: CASSQDRGRLELFF. CDR3 in DNA: TGTGCCAGCAGCCAAGACAGGGGTCGTCTAGAACTGTTTTTT. The J gene is TRBJ1-4, the V gene TRBV4-2; possible D gene TRBD1, 6 bases. Deletions cut 0 bases from V and 12 bases from J, with 14 bases between. CDR3 size: 14 residues. From germline, CDR1 is LGHNA and CDR2 YNFKEQ.

This chain connects TRBV30 to TRBJ2-3; 9 bases align to TRBD2. V shed 5 bases and J 3 bases; nucleotides not matched to a gene: 15. The CDR3 runs 17 residues. Germline assignment: CDR1 GTSNPN and CDR2 SVGIG (reference sequence). The CDR3 loop reads CAWSRPIGGRATDTQYF. In nucleotides, the CDR3 is TGTGCCTGGTCTCGTCCGATTGGCGGGAGGGCAACAGATACGCAGTATTTT.

V and J are TRBV19 and TRBJ1-1, with D unresolved. This CDR3 has 13 residues. V was trimmed by 7 bases and J by 1 base, leaving 10 bases between them. The germline CDR1 and CDR2 sequences are LNHDA and SQIVND (reference sequence). The CDR3 sequence: CASNGRWNTEAFF. CDR3 bases: TGTGCCAGTAATGGCAGGTGGAACACTGAAGCTTTCTTT.

The chain carries TRBV5-1 and TRBJ2-5, with D possibly being TRBD1 (6 bases). The CDR3 covers 14 residues. Germline V lookup: CDR1 SGHRS, CDR2 YFSETQ. V lost 4 bases to trimming and J lost 3 bases, with 13 bases between them. CDR3 amino acids: CASSPSRGEETQYF. In DNA form, the CDR3 reads TGCGCCAGCAGCCCCAGCAGGGGTGAAGAGACCCAGTACTTC. Full variable domain (remainder filled in from reference TRBV5-1 and TRBJ2-5): KAGVTQTPRYLIKTRGQQVTLSCSPISGHRSVSWYQQTPGQGLQFLFEYFSETQRNKGNFPGRFSGRQFSNSRSEMNVSTLELGDSALYLCASSPSRGEETQYFGPGTRLLVL.

V is TRBV19 and J is TRBJ1-5; D is perhaps TRBD1 (5 bases). CDR3 length equals 14 residues. The V gene's germline CDR1 is LNHDA and CDR2 SQIVND (reference sequence). V lost 4 bases to trimming and J lost 4 bases, with 11 bases between them. DNA for the CDR3: TGTGCCAGTAGTACCAGGGTTCCTAATCAGCCCCAGCATTTT. The encoded protein is CASSTRVPNQPQHF. Filled out from reference TRBV19 and TRBJ1-5, the complete variable domain reads DGGITQSPKYLFRKEGQNVTLSCEQNLNHDAMYWYRQDPGQGLRLIYYSQIVNDFQKGDIAEGYSVSREKKESFPLTVTSAQKNPTAFYLCASSTRVPNQPQHFGDGTRLSIL.

This chain uses TRBV28 with TRBJ1-1, with TRBD1 as a possible D gene (6 bases). V lost 4 bases, J lost 1 base, and 13 bases lay in between. This CDR3 contains 15 residues. Germline-derived CDR1 and CDR2 are MDHEN and SYDVKM. In nucleotides, the CDR3 is TGTGCCAGCAGTTCCACCGGGACAACGAACACTGAAGCTTTCTTT. This translates into CASSSTGTTNTEAFF. The full variable domain, in which reference TRBV28 and TRBJ1-1 provide the parts outside the CDR3, is DVKVTQSSRYLVKRTGEKVFLECVQDMDHENMFWYRQDPGLGLRLIYFSYDVKMKEKGDIPEGYSVSREKKERFSLILESASTNQTSMYLCASSSTGTTNTEAFFGQGTRLTVV.

The chain is built from TRBV7-9 and TRBJ2-2; 9 bases fit TRBD1. The CDR3 has 16 amino acids. With 4 bases clipped from V and 6 bases from J, the junction kept 9 bases outside the gene matches. The V gene's germline CDR1 is SEHNR and CDR2 FQNEAQ (reference sequence). DNA of the CDR3: TGTGCCAGCAGCTCCAACCGGGACAGGGCATCCGGGGAGCTGTTTTTT. Protein sequence: CASSSNRDRASGELFF.

This rearrangement joins TRBV11-2 to TRBJ2-3; D is undetermined. The V and J ends lost 5 bases and 5 bases respectively, with 8 bases between them. Germline-derived CDR1 and CDR2 are SGHAT and FQNNGV. The CDR3 runs to 12 residues. DNA for the CDR3: TGTGCCAGCAGCGTTGCCGGAGATACGCAGTATTTT. This encodes CASSVAGDTQYF.

DNA of the CDR3: TGTGCCAGCAGGAAGACCGGGAGATCTAATGAAAAACTGTTTTTT. Its translation: CASRKTGRSNEKLFF. The V call is TRBV6-5, the J call TRBJ1-4; D gene ambiguous. The germline gives CDR1 MNHEY, CDR2 SVGAGI. There are 15 residues in the CDR3. V lost 6 bases and J lost 3, with 14 bases in between.

This clone has only a few counts. Because it lacks the conserved phenylalanine or tryptophan at the end, this CDR3 is likely a read error. No DNA is shown, since the ends of the CDR3 on it are uncertain; the CDR3 is the one TCRdb lists. J is TRBJ1-1 and V is TRBV7-2. Including both end residues, the CDR3 is 16 amino acids long. In germline, CDR1 is SGHTA, CDR2 FQGNSA. The CDR3 reads CASSPRGGPDGTAVGL.

The rearrangement uses TRBV7-2 and TRBJ1-1; D perhaps matches TRBD1 (5 bases). In germline, CDR1 is SGHTA, CDR2 FQGNSA. The CDR3 contains 16 residues. The ends were cut back, 2 bases at V and 9 bases at J, with 22 bases in the middle. The CDR3 protein is CASSLRERGRSVKAFF. The CDR3 DNA reads TGTGCCAGCAGCTTAAGGGAAAGGGGCAGGAGTGTGAAAGCTTTCTTT. Full variable domain (rest looked up from reference TRBV7-2 and TRBJ1-1): GAGVSQSPSNKVTEKGKDVELRCDPISGHTALYWYRQSLGQGLEFLIYFQGNSAPDKSGLPSDRFSAERTGGSVSTLTIQRTQQEDSAVYLCASSLRERGRSVKAFFGQGTRLTVV.

This clone was seen a handful of times. This chain links TRBV7-6 with TRBJ1-3, with unresolved D. V shed 7 bases and J shed 3 bases, with 16 bases lying between them. CDR3 size: 15 residues. CDR1 is SGHVS, CDR2 FNYEAQ, per germline. The CDR3 coding sequence is TGTGCCAGCACCAACTTAGCGGAGAGTGGAAACACCATATATTTT. Translation: CASTNLAESGNTIYF.

This clone came up a few times. The chain is built from TRBV29-1 and TRBJ2-7; 9 bases match TRBD1. CDR3 length: 17 amino acids. After removal of 1 base from V and 3 bases from J, the junction contained 13 bases not matched to a gene. Germline V gene lookup returns CDR1 SQVTM and CDR2 ANQGSEA. The DNA for the CDR3 is TGCAGCGTTGAAGTGAGACAGGGGGGGTTAATAGGCTACGAGCAGTACTTC. It specifies CSVEVRQGGLIGYEQYF.